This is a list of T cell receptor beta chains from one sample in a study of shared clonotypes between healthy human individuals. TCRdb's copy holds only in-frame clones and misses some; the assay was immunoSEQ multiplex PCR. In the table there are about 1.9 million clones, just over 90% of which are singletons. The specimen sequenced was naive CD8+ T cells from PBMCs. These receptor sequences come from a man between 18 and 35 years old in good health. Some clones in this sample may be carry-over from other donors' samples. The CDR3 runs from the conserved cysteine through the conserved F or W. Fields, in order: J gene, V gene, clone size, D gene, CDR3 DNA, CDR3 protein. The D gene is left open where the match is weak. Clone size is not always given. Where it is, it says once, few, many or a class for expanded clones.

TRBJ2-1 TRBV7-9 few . TGTGCCAGCAGCTTGGCGGACAGGGAGGGGTATGAGCAGTTCTTC CASSLADREGYEQFF
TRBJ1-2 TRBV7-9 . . TGTGCCAGCAGTTGGGGGAAGGGGACACACGAGGGTGGCTACACCTTC CASSWGKGTHEGGYTF
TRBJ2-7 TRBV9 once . TGTGCCAGCAGCGCCGGACAGCAAGAGTACTACGAGCAGTACTTC CASSAGQQEYYEQYF
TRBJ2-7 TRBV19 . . TGTGCCAGTTCCACCCACTACGAGCAGTACTTC CASSTHYEQYF
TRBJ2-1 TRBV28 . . TGTGCCAGCAGCATGACCCCCGGGACCGAGCAGTTCTTC CASSMTPGTEQFF
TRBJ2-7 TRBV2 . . TGTGCCACCATGAACAGGGAGTCCTACGAGCAGTACTTC CATMNRESYEQYF
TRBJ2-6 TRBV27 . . TGTGCCAGCAGATTCACCGGGGTCCCTGGGGCCAACGTCCTGACTTTC CASRFTGVPGANVLTF
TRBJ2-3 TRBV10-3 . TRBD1 TGTGCCATCACGCAGGGGGCGCTTCCAGATACGCAGTATTTT CAITQGALPDTQYF
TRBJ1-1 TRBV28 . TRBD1 TGTGCCAGCAGTCCCGACAGGGGGAGGAACACTGAAGCTTTCTTT CASSPDRGRNTEAFF
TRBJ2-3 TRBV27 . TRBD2 TGTGCCAGCAGTCCCGAGCGGGGGACTAGCACAGATACGCAGTATTTT CASSPERGTSTDTQYF
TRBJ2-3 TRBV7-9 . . TGTGCCAGCAGCTCGTACAGGGCCGGTGGCACAGATACGCAGTATTTT CASSSYRAGGTDTQYF
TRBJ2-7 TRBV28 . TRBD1 TGTGCCAGCAGTTCAGGGGGATGGTACGAGCAGTACTTC CASSSGGWYEQYF
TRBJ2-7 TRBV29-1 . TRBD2 TGCAGCGTCCGGTCCGGGACTAGCTACGAGCAGTACTTC CSVRSGTSYEQYF
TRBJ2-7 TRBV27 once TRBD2 TGTGCCAGCAGTTTATATAGCGGGAGTCCCTACGAGCAGTACTTC CASSLYSGSPYEQYF
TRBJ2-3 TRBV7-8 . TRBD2 TGTGCCAGCAGCTTAGGGGGGACTATCGTCACAGATACGCAGTATTTT CASSLGGTIVTDTQYF
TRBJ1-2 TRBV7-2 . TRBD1 TGTGCCAGCAGCTTAGATTCGTCAGGGGGGTCGCGAGGCTACACCTTC CASSLDSSGGSRGYTF
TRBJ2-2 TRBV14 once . TGTGCCAGCAGCCAAGGGTGGGCAGCGAACACCGGGGAGCTGTTTTTT CASSQGWAANTGELFF
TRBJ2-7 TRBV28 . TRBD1 TGTGCCAGCAGTTTTACAGGGGGTTACGAGCAGTACTTC CASSFTGGYEQYF
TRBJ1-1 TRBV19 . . TGTGCCAGTAGTCCAACCGGCGGGACCACTGAAGCTTTCTTT CASSPTGGTTEAFF
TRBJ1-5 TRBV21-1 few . TGTGCCAGCATAGGTCGGGATCAGCCCCAGCATTTT CASIGRDQPQHF
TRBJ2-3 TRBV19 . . TGTGCCAGTAGCGGGACGGGAGATACGCAGTATTTT CASSGTGDTQYF
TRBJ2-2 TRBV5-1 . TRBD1 TGCGCCAGCAGCACCGGACAGGGGGCCACCGGGGAGCTGTTTTTT CASSTGQGATGELFF
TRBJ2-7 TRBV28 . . TGTGCCAGCAGTTCCACCTCTCTCGAGCAGTACTTC CASSSTSLEQYF
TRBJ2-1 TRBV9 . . TGTGCCAGCAGCCCCCTTGCGGGGAGAGGGTCCTACAATGAGCAGTTCTTC CASSPLAGRGSYNEQFF
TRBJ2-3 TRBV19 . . TGTGCCACCGAAGACGGGAGCACAGATACGCAGTATTTT CATEDGSTDTQYF
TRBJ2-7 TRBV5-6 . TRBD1 TGTGCCAGCAGCTTGTCAGGACAGGGCGAGCAGTACTTC CASSLSGQGEQYF
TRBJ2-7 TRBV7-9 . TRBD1 TGTGCCAGCAGCTTCGGGCCCGGGACAGCCTACGAGCAGTACTTC CASSFGPGTAYEQYF
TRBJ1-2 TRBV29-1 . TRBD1 TGCAGCGTTCGTCCGGGACAGGGGGTTTTCAACTATGGCTACACCTTC CSVRPGQGVFNYGYTF
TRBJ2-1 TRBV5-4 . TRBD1 TGTGCCAGCAGCCCAGGGACAGGTTACAATGAGCAGTTCTTC CASSPGTGYNEQFF
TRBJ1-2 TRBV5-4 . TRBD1 TGTGCCAGCGGTGGACAGGGTGGGCCCTATGGCTACACCTTC CASGGQGGPYGYTF
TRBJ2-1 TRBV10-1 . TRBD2 TGCGCCAGCAGTGACCTTAGCGGGAGGGCCGAGTTAAGTGAGCAGTTCTTC CASSDLSGRAELSEQFF
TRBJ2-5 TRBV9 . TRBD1 TGTGCCAGCAGCGCCTGGACAGGGCAAGAGACCCAGTACTTC CASSAWTGQETQYF
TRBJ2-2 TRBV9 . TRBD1 TGTGCCAGCACCCCAGGGGGCGACACCGGGGAGCTGTTTTTT CASTPGGDTGELFF
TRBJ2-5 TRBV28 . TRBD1 TGTGCCAGCAGGCGGGACAGGCGGAGTTACGCCCAGTACTTC CASRRDRRSYAQYF
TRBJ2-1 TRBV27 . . TGTGCCAGCAGTTTTCCTGAGCAGTTCTTC CASSFPEQFF
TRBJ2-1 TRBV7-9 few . TGTGCCAGCAGCTTGACCAATGAGCAGTTCTTC CASSLTNEQFF
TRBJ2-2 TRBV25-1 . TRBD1 TGTGCCAGCAGACAGGGGCCTTGGAACACCGGGGAGCTGTTTTTT CASRQGPWNTGELFF
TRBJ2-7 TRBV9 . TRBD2 TGTGCCAGCAGCCTAGGGACTAGCCAAACCTACGAGCAGTACTTC CASSLGTSQTYEQYF
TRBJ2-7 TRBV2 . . TGTGCCAGCAGGGACGTCCGGGAATCGGGATTGGGGGAGCAGTACTTC CASRDVRESGLGEQYF
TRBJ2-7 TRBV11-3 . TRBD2 TGTGCCAGCAGCTTAGAGAGCGGGAGTACCTACGAGCAGTACTTC CASSLESGSTYEQYF
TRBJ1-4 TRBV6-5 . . TGTGCCAGCAGCAAAGGGGGGGAGGACGAAAAACTGTTTTTT CASSKGGEDEKLFF
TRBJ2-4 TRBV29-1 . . TGCAGCGTGGACTCCCCGGTCAAAAACATTCAGTACTTC CSVDSPVKNIQYF
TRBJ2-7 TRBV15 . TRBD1 TGTGCCACCAGCTTCGGGACAGGGGTGGGGGAGCAGTACTTC CATSFGTGVGEQYF
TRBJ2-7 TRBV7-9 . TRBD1 TGTGCCAGCAGCTCCCCAGGGGGCTACGAGCAGTACTTC CASSSPGGYEQYF
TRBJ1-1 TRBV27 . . TGTGCCAGCAGTTTCTACCGCGGGTCTCCAACTGAAGCTTTCTTT CASSFYRGSPTEAFF
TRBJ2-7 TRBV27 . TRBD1 TGTGCCAGCGGTACAGTCCAGGGGGCCTACTACGAGCAGTACTTC CASGTVQGAYYEQYF
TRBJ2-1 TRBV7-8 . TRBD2 TGTGCCAGCAGCGTAGCTACTAGCGGGAGTCGGACAAGAGCCTACAATGAGCAGTTCTTC CASSVATSGSRTRAYNEQFF
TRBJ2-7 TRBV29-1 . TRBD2 TGCAGCGTGTCGGCGGGAGTGTACGAGCAGTACTTC CSVSAGVYEQYF
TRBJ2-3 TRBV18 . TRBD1 TGTGCCAGCTCACCACCGGGACAGCCGTATCCGGATACGCAGTATTTT CASSPPGQPYPDTQYF
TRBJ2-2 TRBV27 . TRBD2 TGTGCCAGCAGTATCCTTGGACTAGCGGGAGATGGGGGCACCGGGGAGCTGTTTTTT CASSILGLAGDGGTGELFF
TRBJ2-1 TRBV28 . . TGTGCCAGCAGCCCGCGGGAAAATGAGCAGTTCTTC CASSPRENEQFF
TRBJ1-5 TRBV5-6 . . TGTGCCAGCAGCGGCAAGATGGGTCAGCCCCAGCATTTT CASSGKMGQPQHF
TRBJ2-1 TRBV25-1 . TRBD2 TGTGCCAGCAGTGAATCGAAGCTTACTAGCGGGGTCTACAATGAGCAGTTCTTC CASSESKLTSGVYNEQFF
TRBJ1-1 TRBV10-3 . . TGTGCCATCGGAGAGAATGAAGCTTTCTTT CAIGENEAFF
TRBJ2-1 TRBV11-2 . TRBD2 TGTGCCAGCAGCACCCCACTAGCGGGATATGAGCAGTTCTTC CASSTPLAGYEQFF
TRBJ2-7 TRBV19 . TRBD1 TGTGCCAGTAGTCACCGGACAGGTTTCTACGAGCAGTACTTC CASSHRTGFYEQYF